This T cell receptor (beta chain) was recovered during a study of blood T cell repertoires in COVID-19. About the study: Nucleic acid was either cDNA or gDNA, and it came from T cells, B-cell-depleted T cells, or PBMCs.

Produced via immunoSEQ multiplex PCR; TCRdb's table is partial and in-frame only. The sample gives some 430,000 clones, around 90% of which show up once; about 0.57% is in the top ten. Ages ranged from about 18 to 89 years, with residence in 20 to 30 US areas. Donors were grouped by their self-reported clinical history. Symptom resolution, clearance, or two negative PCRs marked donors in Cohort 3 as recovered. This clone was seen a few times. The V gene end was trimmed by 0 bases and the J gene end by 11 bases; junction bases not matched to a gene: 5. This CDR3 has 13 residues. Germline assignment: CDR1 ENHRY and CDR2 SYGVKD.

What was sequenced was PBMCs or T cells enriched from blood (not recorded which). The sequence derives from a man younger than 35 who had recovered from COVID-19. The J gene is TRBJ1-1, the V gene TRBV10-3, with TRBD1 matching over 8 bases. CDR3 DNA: TGTGCCATCAGTGAGTCGGACAGGGCCGGGGCTTTCTTT. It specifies CAISESDRAGAFF.